The 16 T cell receptor beta chains below all came from one sample that was sequenced in a study of cytomegalovirus exposure and HLA in healthy donors. The primer mix had 60 Vbeta and 13 Jbeta primers. The protocol was immunoSEQ multiplex PCR, while the TCRdb copy is restricted to in-frame clones and leaves out a portion. Of about 100,000 clones listed, approximately 84% were seen once; the top ten hold approximately 2.2%. Sequenced: PBMCs. These receptors were obtained from a man younger than 40 in good health and CMV-seronegative.

This chain uses TRBV6-5 with TRBJ1-2, with TRBD1 matching over 10 bases. Germline assignment: CDR1 MNHEY and CDR2 SVGAGI. CDR3 length: 15 amino acids. V was clipped by 6 bases and J by 4 bases; unmatched bases: 8. In DNA form, the CDR3 reads TGTGCCAGCAGCCTATCCGGGACAGGGGTCTATGGCTACACCTTC. Its protein product is CASSLSGTGVYGYTF.

As to this clone: At one of its ends the junction is not consistent with the germline gene, which may arise from a read error. This chain uses TRBV5-3 with TRBJ1-2; D is unresolved. TRBV5-3 is an open reading frame whose function is uncertain. The CDR3 is 13 residues long. CDR3 DNA: TGTGCCAGAAGTTTGGCGAGGCCTATAGGCTACACCTTC. Amino acid sequence: CARSLARPIGYTF.

Regarding this clone: This CDR3 is missing its conserved last phenylalanine or tryptophan, likely due to a read error. The V and J genes are TRBV11-2 and TRBJ2-3; D is perhaps TRBD1 (6 bases). The ends were cut back, 2 bases at V and 4 bases at J, with 7 bases in the middle. There are 13 residues in the CDR3. Germline CDR1 and CDR2: SGHAT and FQNNGV. This chain's CDR3 is CASSLQGPDTQYV. CDR3 nucleotide sequence: TGTGCCAGCAGCTTACAGGGGCCAGATACGCAGTATGTT.

J is TRBJ1-1 and V is TRBV28; D is undetermined. The ends were cut back, 3 bases at V and 10 bases at J, with 18 bases in the middle. The germline V gene encodes CDR1 MDHEN and CDR2 SYDVKM. The CDR3 loop spans 14 amino acids. The CDR3 spells CASSLLGPQMGAFF. The CDR3 DNA is TGTGCCAGCAGTTTGCTTGGGCCTCAAATGGGAGCTTTCTTT.

This chain links TRBV9 with TRBJ2-1, with D tentatively TRBD2 (6 bases). Germline V lookup: CDR1 SGDLS, CDR2 YYNGEE. Trimming removed 3 bases from V and 8 bases from J, with 12 bases in between. The CDR3 is 13 residues long. In nucleotides, the CDR3 is TGTGCCAGCAGCGCAGGAGGGTACCATGAGCAGTTCTTC. Translating gives CASSAGGYHEQFF.

The chain has TRBV27 and TRBJ2-7; 7 nucleotides align to TRBD2. Germline lookup yields CDR1 MNHEY and CDR2 SMNVEV (reference sequence). V lost 5 bases, J lost 6 bases, and 7 bases stayed unmatched. This CDR3 comprises 13 residues. CDR3 sequence (DNA): TGTGCCAGCAGTCATGGGACTACCCCCGAGCAGTACTTC. It yields the protein CASSHGTTPEQYF.

The chain employs TRBV27 and TRBJ1-2; maybe TRBD1 (6 bases). The V gene lost 2 bases and the J gene lost 2 bases, with 9 bases spanning the gap. The germline gives CDR1 MNHEY, CDR2 SMNVEV (reference sequence). There are 14 residues in the CDR3. The CDR3 here is CASSLAGVNYGYTF. The CDR3 DNA sequence: TGTGCCAGCAGTTTAGCAGGGGTCAACTATGGCTACACCTTC.

This clone was detected once. The chain couples TRBV10-2 to TRBJ2-3; TRBD1 is a possible D gene (6 bases). The CDR3 has 16 amino acids. V was shortened by 0 bases and J by 5 bases, with 15 bases between the two germline ends. Per the germline V gene, CDR1 is WSHSY and CDR2 is SAAADI. The CDR3 loop is CASSESRTVSRDTQYF. The CDR3 DNA reads TGCGCCAGCAGTGAGTCACGGACAGTGAGTAGAGATACGCAGTATTTT.

The genes are TRBV19 and TRBJ1-2, with D possibly matching TRBD1 (6 bases). Germline V gene lookup returns CDR1 LNHDA and CDR2 SQIVND (reference sequence). Trimming left V 9 bases short and J 0 bases short, with 11 bases between. This CDR3 is 13 amino acids long. The CDR3 DNA reads TGTGCCAGCAGGGACAATGCTAACTATGGCTACACCTTC. Its translation is CASRDNANYGYTF.

This chain joins TRBV2 and TRBJ1-2, with TRBD1 matching over 8 bases. The germline CDR1 and CDR2 sequences are SNHLY and FYNNEI. The CDR3 runs to 13 residues. V lost 9 bases to trimming and J lost 2 bases; unmatched junction nucleotides: 5. Here the CDR3 reads CARQDRVNYGYTF. The CDR3 nucleotides are TGTGCCAGGCAGGACAGGGTGAACTATGGCTACACCTTC.

CDR3 bases: TGTGCCAGCAGCGTCCGACTAGCGGGAGGGGAGACCCAGTACTTC. It translates to CASSVRLAGGETQYF. This sequence joins TRBV14 and TRBJ2-5; 14 bases fit TRBD2. The V and J ends lost 5 bases and 5 bases, in that order; junction bases with no gene match: 4. This CDR3 is built from 15 residues. From germline, CDR1 is SGHDN and CDR2 FVKESK.

This chain links TRBV13 with TRBJ2-4; TRBD2 aligns across 7 bases. Germline V gives CDR1 PRHDT, CDR2 FYEKMQ (reference sequence). Losses at the gene ends were 1 base for V and 0 bases for J; bases not matched to a gene: 9. This CDR3 spans 18 amino acids. CDR3 protein: CASSLVSGGNLAKNIQYF. As DNA, the CDR3 is TGTGCCAGCAGCTTAGTATCGGGGGGAAATCTAGCCAAAAACATTCAGTACTTC.

This chain uses TRBV5-1 with TRBJ2-5; the match to TRBD2 covers 15 bases. TRBJ2-7 explains the end of the DNA better; the J call may be wrong. The CDR3 has 17 residues. Germline CDR1 reads SGHRS; CDR2 reads YFSETQ. The CDR3 nucleotides are TGCGCCAGCAGCTTAACCTCCGGGACTAGCGGGAGGTACGAGCAGTACTTC. Residues: CASSLTSGTSGRYEQYF.

CDR3 residues: CASSPGQLSGNTIYF. The CDR3 DNA reads as TGTGCCAGCAGTCCCGGACAACTATCTGGAAACACCATATATTTT. The V gene is TRBV28, the J gene TRBJ1-3, with D tentatively TRBD1 (5 bases). CDR3 length equals 15 residues. Looked up from germline, CDR1 is MDHEN and CDR2 is SYDVKM. Trimming took 5 bases from V and 1 from J, leaving 12 bases between them.

The chain employs TRBV2 and TRBJ2-3; 12 nucleotides match TRBD2. Germline V CDR1 and CDR2: SNHLY, FYNNEI. CDR3 length equals 18 residues. V gave up 3 bases and J gave up 0 bases; unmatched junction bases: 7. CDR3 DNA: TGTGCCAGCAGTGAGGGACTAGCGGGTTTTACTAGCACAGATACGCAGTATTTT. It codes for CASSEGLAGFTSTDTQYF.

The chain is built from TRBV28 and TRBJ2-7, with D maybe TRBD2 (5 bases). This CDR3 region has 14 residues. The V end was cut by 7 bases, the J end by 2 bases, with 15 bases between. The germline V gene encodes CDR1 MDHEN and CDR2 SYDVKM. CDR3 sequence: CASTPGKRTYEQYF. The CDR3 bases are TGTGCCAGCACCCCCGGGAAGAGGACCTACGAGCAGTACTTC.